The 23 T cell receptor beta chains reported below all come from one sample, sequenced in a study of OX40 agonist ivuxolimab in advanced cancers. Method: immunoSEQ multiplex PCR; TCRdb's copy keeps in-frame clones and lacks some. The sample shows 70,000 or so clones, roughly 90% of them seen only once. Sample: CD4+ or CD8+ T cells sorted from blood, taken in a trial of the OX40 agonist ivuxolimab. The receptor source for this set is an adult with an advanced solid tumor such as melanoma, head and neck, liver or kidney cancer.

This rearrangement joins TRBV4-1 to TRBJ2-7; 7 nucleotides line up with TRBD1. Per germline, CDR1 MGHRA and CDR2 YSYEKL. The J segment lost 3 bases and the V segment lost 1 base, leaving 3 bases of the junction unmatched. This CDR3 is 14 amino acids long. CDR3 in amino acids: CASSQGQGNYEQYF. The CDR3 DNA follows: TGCGCCAGCAGCCAAGGACAGGGTAACTACGAGCAGTACTTC.

The chain recombines TRBV6-1 with TRBJ2-1, with D unresolved. The CDR3 runs to 12 residues. Germline CDR1 is MNHNS and CDR2 is SASEGT. V was clipped by 2 bases and J by 9 bases, with 8 bases between them. The CDR3 nucleotides are TGTGCCAGCAGTGAATGGGCCGGTGAGCAGTTCTTC. It translates to CASSEWAGEQFF.

The chain combines TRBV27 with TRBJ2-1, with TRBD2 identical over 11 bases. This CDR3 has 16 residues. V was pared by 4 bases and J by 5 bases, with 7 bases of the junction left unmatched. Germline V gene data show CDR1 as MNHEY and CDR2 as SMNVEV (reference sequence). CDR3 nucleotides: TGTGCCAGCAGTTATATCCTAGCGGGGGGACACAATGAGCAGTTCTTC. Its protein is CASSYILAGGHNEQFF.

The V gene is TRBV19, the J gene TRBJ2-7, with D perhaps being TRBD1 or TRBD2 (6 bases each). Trimming left V 7 bases short and J 5 bases short, with 18 bases between. The germline CDR1 and CDR2 sequences are LNHDA and SQIVND (reference sequence). The CDR3 is 14 residues long. This CDR3 reads CASTGAHLRDEQYF. The DNA for the CDR3 is TGTGCCAGTACGGGGGCCCACCTTCGGGACGAGCAGTACTTC.

Judged by abundance, this clone is medium-sized (0.01 to 0.1%). V is TRBV6-4 and J is TRBJ2-3; no firm D call. Germline values: CDR1 MRHNA, CDR2 SNTAGT. The CDR3 is 14 amino acids. Trimming removed 4 bases from V and 0 bases from J, with 8 bases in between. DNA of the CDR3: TGTGCCAGCAGTGTTACGTCTAGCACAGATACGCAGTATTTT. Its protein is CASSVTSSTDTQYF.

The chain links TRBV5-6 to TRBJ2-5, with 7 bases identical to TRBD2. CDR1 is SGHDT, CDR2 YYEEEE, per germline. Trimming took 1 base from V and 4 from J; bases not matched to a gene: 1. The CDR3 consists of 13 residues. For the CDR3, the DNA is TGTGCCAGCAGCTTGTGGGGGGGAGAGACCCAGTACTTC. Protein: CASSLWGGETQYF.

The chain has TRBV13 and TRBJ2-7, with TRBD2 identical over 11 bases. J gave up 3 bases and V 5 bases, and 6 bases lay outside the gene matches. Germline CDR1 and CDR2: PRHDT and FYEKMQ (reference sequence). The CDR3 is 15 residues long. The CDR3 bases are TGTGCCAGCAGCCAGACTAGCGGGGCCCTCTACGAGCAGTACTTC. It translates to CASSQTSGALYEQYF. The variable domain in full, completed from reference TRBV13 and TRBJ2-7, reads AAGVIQSPRHLIKEKRETATLKCYPIPRHDTVYWYQQGPGQDPQFLISFYEKMQSDKGSIPDRFSAQQFSDYHSELNMSSLELGDSALYFCASSQTSGALYEQYFGPGTRLTVT.

V usage is TRBV13 and J usage is TRBJ1-1; the match to TRBD1 covers 9 bases. Germline loops: CDR1 PRHDT, CDR2 FYEKMQ (reference sequence). The CDR3 loop spans 16 amino acids. Trimming removed 5 bases from V and 4 bases from J; junction bases left unmatched: 11. The CDR3 protein is CASSTTPSDRGTEAFF. The CDR3 bases are TGTGCCAGCAGCACAACACCTTCGGACAGGGGCACTGAAGCTTTCTTT.

This clone was seen a single time. The chain joins TRBV2 to TRBJ1-5, with D perhaps TRBD1 (5 bases). Per the germline V gene, CDR1 is SNHLY and CDR2 is FYNNEI. The V gene lost 5 bases and the J gene lost 3 bases, with 11 bases spanning the gap. The CDR3 loop spans 14 amino acids. The CDR3: CASSRQGYNQPQHF. For the CDR3, the DNA is TGTGCCAGCAGTCGTCAGGGATACAATCAGCCCCAGCATTTT.

This chain connects TRBV10-3 to TRBJ2-7, with 15 bases fitting TRBD2. The CDR3 consists of 16 residues. V was pared by 5 bases and J by 4 bases, with 6 bases of the junction left unmatched. CDR1 and CDR2 from the germline V gene are ENHRY and SYGVKD. In nucleotides, the CDR3 is TGTGCCATCAGTTCGACCGGGACTAGCGGGGGGTACGAGCAGTACTTC. Translating it yields CAISSTGTSGGYEQYF.

V and J are TRBV5-5 and TRBJ1-4, with D possibly matching TRBD1 (6 bases). The V end lost 0 bases, the J end lost 4 bases, and 13 bases lay between the germline ends. Germline V lookup: CDR1 SGHKS, CDR2 YYEKEE (reference sequence). There are 16 residues in the CDR3. The CDR3: CASSLVGAENNEKLFF. The CDR3 nucleotides are TGTGCCAGCAGCTTGGTGGGGGCGGAAAATAATGAAAAACTGTTTTTT.

V and J are TRBV6-6 and TRBJ2-7, with a tentative D call TRBD2 (6 bases). The V gene lost 2 bases and the J gene lost 5 bases, with 13 bases spanning the gap. The germline V gene encodes CDR1 MNHNY and CDR2 SVGAGI (reference sequence). The CDR3 extends over 14 amino acids. In DNA, the CDR3 is TGTGCCAGCAGTTACCTGGACACGGGGGACGAGCAGTACTTC. This translates into CASSYLDTGDEQYF.

The gene calls are TRBV9 and TRBJ1-5, with a possible D match to TRBD1 (5 bases). The V end was cut by 0 bases, the J end by 7 bases, with 5 bases between. Germline-derived CDR1 and CDR2 are SGDLS and YYNGEE. The CDR3 length is 12 residues. The CDR3 nucleotides are TGTGCCAGCAGCGTAGAGGGGCAGCCCCAGCATTTT. This codes for CASSVEGQPQHF.

The J gene is TRBJ1-2, the V gene TRBV7-8; unclear D gene. Trimming cost V 5 bases and J 11 bases, with 12 bases left between them. The CDR3 is made up of 11 amino acids. Looked up from germline, CDR1 is SGHVS and CDR2 is FQNEAQ. In DNA form, the CDR3 reads TGTGCCAGCAGCCCTTCCCCCCCGTACACCTTC. Amino acids: CASSPSPPYTF.

The gene calls are TRBV7-6 and TRBJ1-1, with a weak D call TRBD1 (6 bases). Trimming removed 1 base at V and 0 bases at J, with 9 bases between. The CDR3 has 15 amino acids. Looked up from germline, CDR1 is SGHVS and CDR2 is FNYEAQ. In DNA, the CDR3 is TGTGCCAGCAGCTTAGGGACAGTCATGAACACTGAAGCTTTCTTT. Encoded protein: CASSLGTVMNTEAFF.

The V and J genes are TRBV9 and TRBJ2-7; TRBD2 matches 11 bases. CDR1 is SGDLS, CDR2 YYNGEE, per germline. CDR3 size: 15 residues. The ends lost 4 bases at V and 2 bases at J; junction bases unmatched: 5. CDR3 in DNA: TGTGCCAGCAGCCTGGGACTAGCGGAGACCTACGAGCAGTACTTC. Protein product: CASSLGLAETYEQYF.

CDR3 nucleotide sequence: TGTGCCAGCCCCTCCGAGCGGGGTGGGAATGAGCAGTTCTTC. Amino acid sequence: CASPSERGGNEQFF. V is TRBV7-9 and J is TRBJ2-1; 7 bases agree with TRBD2. Germline values: CDR1 SEHNR, CDR2 FQNEAQ (reference sequence). Unmatched junction bases numbered 11, after V lost 8 bases and J lost 7 bases. The CDR3 extends over 14 amino acids.

The J gene is TRBJ2-7, the V gene TRBV16, with D tentatively TRBD1 or TRBD2 (5 bases each). V was trimmed by 1 base and J by 1 base, leaving 8 bases between them. Germline values: CDR1 KGHSY, CDR2 FQNENV. The CDR3 extends over 14 amino acids. In nucleotides, the CDR3 is TGTGCCAGCAGCCAATGGGACCATTCCTACGAGCAGTACTTC. As protein: CASSQWDHSYEQYF.

This chain uses TRBV4-1 with TRBJ2-3, with 9 bases aligning to TRBD2. The ends lost 4 bases at V and 6 bases at J; junction bases unmatched: 14. From germline, CDR1 is MGHRA and CDR2 YSYEKL. The CDR3 consists of 17 residues. CDR3 bases: TGCGCCAGCAGCCTTGGTCCGGGCGGGGGGGCTGCCGATACGCAGTATTTT. The encoded protein is CASSLGPGGGAADTQYF.

The chain carries TRBV15 and TRBJ1-2; weak D call: TRBD1 (5 bases). This CDR3 has 15 residues. Deletions cut 3 bases from V and 3 bases from J, with 14 bases between. CDR1 is LNHNV, CDR2 YYDKDF, per germline (reference sequence). The CDR3 DNA reads TGTGCCACCAGCAGGGCGGGGACGTCCTACTATGGCTACACCTTC. Its translation: CATSRAGTSYYGYTF.

The chain links TRBV30 to TRBJ1-5, with a weak D call TRBD1 (5 bases). The CDR3 has 15 residues. The V end was cut by 3 bases, the J end by 4 bases, with 16 bases between. The germline gives CDR1 GTSNPN, CDR2 SVGIG (reference sequence). In DNA, the CDR3 is TGTGCCTGGAGAAACCAGGGAGCCTGGAATCAGCCCCAGCATTTT. Translation: CAWRNQGAWNQPQHF.

The rearrangement links TRBV6-4 to TRBJ2-4; tentatively, D is TRBD2 (6 bases). The CDR3 runs 17 residues. Germline CDR1 reads MRHNA; CDR2 reads SNTAGT. V was shortened by 0 bases and J by 6 bases, with 18 bases between the two germline ends. The CDR3 region is CASSDSTGDSPGNIQYF. DNA of the CDR3: TGTGCCAGCAGTGACTCAACGGGGGACTCCCCGGGAAACATTCAGTACTTC.

V usage is TRBV7-5 and J usage is TRBJ2-7; the table calls TRBD1, which could not be checked here. TRBV7-5 is flagged as a pseudogene. The CDR3 has 14 amino acids. The CDR3 DNA reads TGTGTCAGAAGCCAGGACAGGGTAGTAAACGAGCAGTACTTC. Protein product: CVRSQDRVVNEQYF.